This T cell receptor beta chain is from a study of shared T cell receptors in the human thymus. The table came from immunoSEQ multiplex PCR; TCRdb's copy has only in-frame clones and leaves some out. Counted here are hundreds of thousands of clones, over 75% occurring once; the ten biggest clones make up roughly 0.0086%. This CDR3 contains 14 residues. V lost 6 bases, J lost 4 bases, and 8 bases stayed unmatched. Germline V gives CDR1 MDHEN, CDR2 SYDVKM. The same sample was also used in a study of human thymus T cells. Turning to that study: Resections that were taken during corrective heart surgery supplied the thymus tissue.

The chain recombines TRBV28 with TRBJ2-7, with 8 bases fitting TRBD2. Sequencing input: thymocytes. The TCR was taken from a boy younger than two with a congenital heart defect. CDR3 nucleotide sequence: TGTGCCAGCAGCGCAACCGGGACTAGATACGAGCAGTACTTC. Translation gives CASSATGTRYEQYF. Based on the CDR3 plus reference TRBV28 and TRBJ2-7, the full variable domain is DVKVTQSSRYLVKRTGEKVFLECVQDMDHENMFWYRQDPGLGLRLIYFSYDVKMKEKGDIPEGYSVSREKKERFSLILESASTNQTSMYLCASSATGTRYEQYFGPGTRLTVT.